These T cell receptor beta chains were read from a single sample in a study of CD8+ T cells in alopecia areata. Libraries were prepared by immunoSEQ multiplex PCR; TCRdb keeps only in-frame clonotypes and omits some of them. Among tens of thousands of clones, roughly 51% were seen once, and the ten largest hold just over 5.5%. Sequenced: NKG2D-high CD8+ T cells sorted from blood. All receptors come from a human donor with alopecia areata. Both conserved end residues are part of each CDR3. A D gene is named only where the DNA matches it firmly. Rows may omit the clone size; those that give it use once, few, many or a size class.

D gene	J gene	clone size	V gene	CDR3 DNA	CDR3 protein
.	TRBJ2-5	.	TRBV27	TGTGCCAGCAGTTTATGGGGGCCGCGGGAGACCCAGTACTTC	CASSLWGPRETQYF
.	TRBJ2-7	.	TRBV11-2	TGTGCCAGCAGCTTTGGGGAAGACTACGAGCAGTACTTC	CASSFGEDYEQYF
TRBD2	TRBJ2-1	once	TRBV2	TGTGCCAGCAGTGACGGGAGGGAGTACAATGAGCAGTTCTTC	CASSDGREYNEQFF
.	TRBJ2-1	.	TRBV7-9	TGTGCCAGCAGCTTAGAGATAGAGGAGGGAGGCAATGAGCAGTTCTTC	CASSLEIEEGGNEQFF
TRBD2	TRBJ2-3	few	TRBV28	TGTGCCAGCAGCCTGAAACCGGGACTAGCGTCAGATACGCAGTATTTT	CASSLKPGLASDTQYF
TRBD1	TRBJ2-7	.	TRBV4-3	TGCGCCAGCAGCCAAGGGACAGGCACACCCTACGAGCAGTACTTC	CASSQGTGTPYEQYF
TRBD2	TRBJ2-5	.	TRBV5-1	TGCGCCAGCAGCTCCGGGACTAGCGGGGGAGAGACCCAGTACTTC	CASSSGTSGGETQYF
.	TRBJ2-1	.	TRBV27	TGTGCCAGCGGACTACTTTACAATGAGCAGTTCTTC	CASGLLYNEQFF
.	TRBJ2-3	few	TRBV11-2	TGTGCCAGCAGCCCCCCGGAGGATACGCAGTATTTT	CASSPPEDTQYF
.	TRBJ1-1	.	TRBV29-1	TGCAGCGTTGAAGATTTCCCAGGGAGTGAAGTGGACACTGAAGCTTTCTTT	CSVEDFPGSEVDTEAFF
.	TRBJ2-1	once	TRBV4-1	TGCGCCAGCAGCCAAGAAGGAGGCAATGAGCAGTTCTTC	CASSQEGGNEQFF
TRBD2	TRBJ2-4	.	TRBV6-6	TGTGCCAGCAGTACCCGGGGGGAGGGTCGTTTCCAGTACTTC	CASSTRGEGRFQYF
.	TRBJ2-6	few	TRBV28	TGTGCCAGTACAACCCTCCGACAGGACCGCTCTGGGGCCAACGTCCTGACTTTC	CASTTLRQDRSGANVLTF
.	TRBJ2-1	few	TRBV28	TGTGCCAGCAGTTTAACCCGATATCGCCACAATGAGCAGTTCTTC	CASSLTRYRHNEQFF
.	TRBJ2-3	.	TRBV27	TGTGCCAGCAGTTTATCCGTGTTAGCCGATACGCAGTATTTT	CASSLSVLADTQYF
.	TRBJ2-7	.	TRBV2	TGTGCCAGCAGTACGGGCCCCGGCGAAGAGCAGTACTTC	CASSTGPGEEQYF
.	TRBJ2-7	once	TRBV30	TGTGCCTGGGGACAGGGAGGGTCCTACGAGCAGTACTTC	CAWGQGGSYEQYF
.	TRBJ1-2	few	TRBV6-5	TGTGCCAGCGGGTGGACAGCCTATGGCTACACCTTC	CASGWTAYGYTF
TRBD1	TRBJ1-1	.	TRBV29-1	TGCAGCGTTGAAGGGGGGGACAGCTACACTGAAGCTTTCTTT	CSVEGGDSYTEAFF
TRBD2	TRBJ2-7	.	TRBV28	TGTGCCAGCAGTTTTCGGGAGGGCTATTGGGAGCAGTACTTC	CASSFREGYWEQYF
.	TRBJ2-3	.	TRBV7-7	TGTGCTAGCAGCTATGGGTTTGGCACAGATACGCAGTATTTT	CASSYGFGTDTQYF
.	TRBJ2-1	few	TRBV7-9	TGTGCCAGCAACGGGCAGCCCAATGAGCAGTTCTTC	CASNGQPNEQFF
TRBD1	TRBJ2-2	few	TRBV19	TGTGCCAGGCCGCGACAGGGTCCCGGGGAGCTGTTTTTT	CARPRQGPGELFF
.	TRBJ2-5	.	TRBV7-9	TGTGCCAGCAGCTTTAAAGAGACCCAGTACTTC	CASSFKETQYF
.	TRBJ2-7	.	TRBV6-5	TGTGCCAGCAGTTCCCATGGGTCCTACGAGCAGTACTTC	CASSSHGSYEQYF
.	TRBJ2-7	.	TRBV27	TGTGCCAGCAGCGGTAGCTACGAGCAGTACTTC	CASSGSYEQYF
TRBD1	TRBJ1-1	.	TRBV28	TGTGCCAGCAGTTCGTTAGACAGGGTGGTCGAAGCTTTCTTT	CASSSLDRVVEAFF
TRBD2	TRBJ2-1	once	TRBV20-1	TGCAGTGCTAGCCGGGGGGATGAGCAGTTCTTC	CSASRGDEQFF
TRBD1	TRBJ2-5	few	TRBV23-1	TGCGCCAGCAGTCCTGAGGCAGGGGGCTGTGAGACCCAGTACTTC	CASSPEAGGCETQYF
.	TRBJ2-7	.	TRBV9	TGTGCCAGCAGCGTAGGTCAGGGGACCTACGAGCAGTACTTC	CASSVGQGTYEQYF
.	TRBJ2-7	once	TRBV5-4	TGTGCCAGCAGCGTCCGGGACGAGCAGTACTTC	CASSVRDEQYF
.	TRBJ2-7	.	TRBV29-1	TGCAGCGTTGAAGATCACCCGGGGGCGGGCGAGCAGTACTTC	CSVEDHPGAGEQYF
TRBD1	TRBJ2-7	few	TRBV5-1	TGCGCCAGCAGCCCGGACGGACAGGGATACTACGAGCAGTACTTC	CASSPDGQGYYEQYF
.	TRBJ2-3	.	TRBV7-2	TGTGCCAGCAGCCCAACATGGGGGGAAGATACGCAGTATTTT	CASSPTWGEDTQYF
TRBD1	TRBJ2-7	.	TRBV6-6	TGTGCCAGCAGTCAGGACAGGGAAGAATCCTACGAGCAGTACTTC	CASSQDREESYEQYF
.	TRBJ2-7	few	TRBV29-1	TGCAGCGTTGAGAGGGGAAAATCCCACGAGCAGTACTTC	CSVERGKSHEQYF
.	TRBJ2-5	few	TRBV28	TGTGCCAGCAGTCCCGAGGAGACCCAGTACTTC	CASSPEETQYF
.	TRBJ1-1	few	TRBV29-1	TGCAGCGATGGACAGTCCCGGGGGGCTTTCTTT	CSDGQSRGAFF
TRBD1	TRBJ2-7	few	TRBV29-1	TGCAGCGTCTCCGGGACAGGCTACGAGCAGTACTTC	CSVSGTGYEQYF
TRBD1	TRBJ1-2	.	TRBV4-2	TGTGCCAGCAGCCATTTTGAACAGGGGGCGCGTTATGGCTACACCTTC	CASSHFEQGARYGYTF
TRBD2	TRBJ2-1	few	TRBV29-1	TGCAGCGTTGACGCGGGAGCTGTCGACCGGGGTTACAATGAGCAGTTCTTC	CSVDAGAVDRGYNEQFF
TRBD1	TRBJ2-1	.	TRBV7-9	TGTGCCAGCAGATGGACAGGTACAGCCTACAATGAGCAGTTCTTC	CASRWTGTAYNEQFF
.	TRBJ2-1	.	TRBV30	TGTGCCTGGAGTGTACTGGAGGGAGTCGCTGAGCAGTTCTTC	CAWSVLEGVAEQFF
.	TRBJ2-7	once	TRBV27	TGTGCCAGCAGTTTAGGGGAGAACGAGCAGTACTTC	CASSLGENEQYF
.	TRBJ2-5	.	TRBV30	TGTGCCTGGAGAGGGGCCCAGGGTGAGACCCAGTACTTC	CAWRGAQGETQYF
TRBD1	TRBJ1-1	.	TRBV4-1	TGCGCCAGCAGCCAGGACAGGGAGGTCACTGAAGCTTTCTTT	CASSQDREVTEAFF
.	TRBJ1-2	.	TRBV5-1	TGCGCCAGCAGCTTAACCGGGACGGCTTCCGGCTACACCTTC	CASSLTGTASGYTF
.	TRBJ1-5	.	TRBV6-6	TGTGCCAGCAGTTACTCGATAGGGACGGCGGATCAGCCCCAGCATTTT	CASSYSIGTADQPQHF
TRBD1	TRBJ1-2	.	TRBV2	TGTGCCAGCACCAGGGGACAGATTTATGGCTACACCTTC	CASTRGQIYGYTF
TRBD1	TRBJ2-1	.	TRBV27	TGTGCCAGCCGTCTCGGGACAGGCGGCGAGTTGAGGAATGAGCAGTTCTTC	CASRLGTGGELRNEQFF
TRBD1	TRBJ2-7	.	TRBV6-1	TGTGCCAGCATAGGACAGGGGTCAGAAGAGCAGTACTTC	CASIGQGSEEQYF
.	TRBJ2-1	.	TRBV7-8	TGTGCCAGCAGCTCGCCCGACGGCTACAATGAGCAGTTCTTC	CASSSPDGYNEQFF
.	TRBJ2-7	few	TRBV29-1	TGCAGCGTCGGTGTGGGGGGAACCTACGAGCAGTACTTC	CSVGVGGTYEQYF